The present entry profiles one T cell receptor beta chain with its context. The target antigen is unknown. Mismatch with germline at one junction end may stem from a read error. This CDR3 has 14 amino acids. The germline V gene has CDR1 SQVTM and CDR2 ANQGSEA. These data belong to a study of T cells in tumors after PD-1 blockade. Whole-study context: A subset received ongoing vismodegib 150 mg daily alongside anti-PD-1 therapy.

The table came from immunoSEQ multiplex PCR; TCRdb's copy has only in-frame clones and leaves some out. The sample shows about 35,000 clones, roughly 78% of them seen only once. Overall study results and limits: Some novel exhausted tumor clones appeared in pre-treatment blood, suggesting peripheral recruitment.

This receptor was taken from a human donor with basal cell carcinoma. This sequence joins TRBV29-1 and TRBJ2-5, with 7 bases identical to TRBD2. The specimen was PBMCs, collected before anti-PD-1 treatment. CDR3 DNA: TGCAGCGTTGAGGTCGGGACTAACCAAGAGGCCCAGTACTTC. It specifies CSVEVGTNQEAQYF.